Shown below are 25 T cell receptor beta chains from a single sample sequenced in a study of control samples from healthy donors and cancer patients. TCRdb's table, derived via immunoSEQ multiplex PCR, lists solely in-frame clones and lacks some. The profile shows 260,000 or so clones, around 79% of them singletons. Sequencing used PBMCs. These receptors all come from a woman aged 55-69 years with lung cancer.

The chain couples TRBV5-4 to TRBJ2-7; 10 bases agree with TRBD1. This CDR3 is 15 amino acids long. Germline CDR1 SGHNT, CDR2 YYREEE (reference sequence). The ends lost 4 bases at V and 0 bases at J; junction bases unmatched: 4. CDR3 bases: TGTGCCAGCAGCGTGGGACAGGGGAACTCCTACGAGCAGTACTTC. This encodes CASSVGQGNSYEQYF.

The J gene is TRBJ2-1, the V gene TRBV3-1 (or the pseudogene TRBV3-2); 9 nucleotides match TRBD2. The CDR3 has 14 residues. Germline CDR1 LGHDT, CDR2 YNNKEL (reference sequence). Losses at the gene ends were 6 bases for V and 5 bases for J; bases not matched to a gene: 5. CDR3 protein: CASRMTSGNNEQFF. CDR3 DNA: TGTGCCAGCAGGATGACTAGCGGAAACAATGAGCAGTTCTTC.

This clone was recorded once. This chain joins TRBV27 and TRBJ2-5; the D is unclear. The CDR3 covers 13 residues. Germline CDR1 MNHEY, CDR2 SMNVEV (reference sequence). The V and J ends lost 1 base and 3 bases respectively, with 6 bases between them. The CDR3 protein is CASSLYAEETQYF. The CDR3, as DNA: TGTGCCAGCAGTTTATATGCAGAAGAGACCCAGTACTTC.

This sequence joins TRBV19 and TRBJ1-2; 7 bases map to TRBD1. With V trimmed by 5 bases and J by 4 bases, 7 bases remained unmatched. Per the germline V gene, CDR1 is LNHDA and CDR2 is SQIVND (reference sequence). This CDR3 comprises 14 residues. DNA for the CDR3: TGTGCCAGTAGTTTAGGGGGCAACCGCTATGGCTACACCTTC. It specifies CASSLGGNRYGYTF.

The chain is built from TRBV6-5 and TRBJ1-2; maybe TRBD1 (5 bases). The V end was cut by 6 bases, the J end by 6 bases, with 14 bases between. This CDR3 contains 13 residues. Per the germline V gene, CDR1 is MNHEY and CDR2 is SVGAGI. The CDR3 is CASSGTGFDGYTF. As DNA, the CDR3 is TGTGCCAGCAGCGGGACGGGCTTTGATGGCTACACCTTC.

CDR3 sequence reads: CASSLMVSGYNEQFF. Written as DNA, the CDR3 is TGTGCCAGCAGCTTAATGGTTAGCGGGTACAATGAGCAGTTCTTC. This chain uses TRBV7-3 with TRBJ2-1, with TRBD2 matching 7 bases. The CDR3 is made up of 15 amino acids. V lost 1 base and J lost 4; bases outside the gene matches: 4. Germline V CDR1 and CDR2: SGHTA, FQGTGA.

The CDR3 spells CASSDPHEQYF. Written as DNA, the CDR3 is TGTGCCAGCAGTGATCCCCACGAGCAGTACTTC. The chain joins TRBV2 to TRBJ2-7; D is undetermined. With 3 bases removed from V and 5 bases from J, the gap between germline ends came to 5 bases. The CDR3 totals 11 residues. The germline gives CDR1 SNHLY, CDR2 FYNNEI.

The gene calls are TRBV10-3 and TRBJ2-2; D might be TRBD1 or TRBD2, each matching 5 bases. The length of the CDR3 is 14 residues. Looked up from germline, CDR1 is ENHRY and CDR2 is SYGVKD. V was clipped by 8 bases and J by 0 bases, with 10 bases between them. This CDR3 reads CAIGGHSNTGELFF. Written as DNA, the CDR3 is TGTGCCATCGGGGGTCACTCGAACACCGGGGAGCTGTTTTTT.

The CDR3 nucleotides are TGTGCCAGCAGCCCATCCGGGACAGGGGGCAACGAGCAGTTCTTC. It encodes CASSPSGTGGNEQFF. The chain has TRBV7-7 and TRBJ2-1; 12 bases fit TRBD1. J gave up 10 bases and V 5 bases, and 9 bases lay outside the gene matches. This CDR3 region has 15 residues. Germline CDR1 SSHAT, CDR2 FNYEAQ (reference sequence).

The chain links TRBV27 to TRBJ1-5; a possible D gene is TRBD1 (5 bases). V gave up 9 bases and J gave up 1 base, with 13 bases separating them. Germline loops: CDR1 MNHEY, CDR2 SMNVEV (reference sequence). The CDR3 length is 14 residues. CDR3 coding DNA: TGTGCCAGTTGGGGCCCCTTGAGCAATCAGCCCCAGCATTTT. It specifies CASWGPLSNQPQHF.

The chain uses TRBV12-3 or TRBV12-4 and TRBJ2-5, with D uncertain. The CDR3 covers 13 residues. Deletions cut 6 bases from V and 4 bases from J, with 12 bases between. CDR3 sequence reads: CASSLGEAETQYF. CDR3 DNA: TGTGCCAGCAGCTTGGGCGAGGCAGAGACCCAGTACTTC.

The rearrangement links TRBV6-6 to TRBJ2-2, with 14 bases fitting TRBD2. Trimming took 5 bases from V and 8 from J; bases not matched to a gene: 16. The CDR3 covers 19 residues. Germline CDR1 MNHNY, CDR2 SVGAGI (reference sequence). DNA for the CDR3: TGTGCCAGCAGTCCCCGCCTTCTGGGACTAGCGGGAGTAAGAGGGGAGCTGTTTTTT. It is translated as CASSPRLLGLAGVRGELFF.

CDR3 loop: CASSEAGVLREKLFF. The CDR3 nucleotides are TGTGCCAGCAGTGAAGCAGGGGTCTTGCGAGAAAAACTGTTTTTT. The chain employs TRBV6-1 and TRBJ1-4, with D maybe TRBD1 (5 bases). CDR1 and CDR2 from the germline V gene are MNHNS and SASEGT. The CDR3 consists of 15 residues. V lost 0 bases and J lost 8, with 13 bases in between.

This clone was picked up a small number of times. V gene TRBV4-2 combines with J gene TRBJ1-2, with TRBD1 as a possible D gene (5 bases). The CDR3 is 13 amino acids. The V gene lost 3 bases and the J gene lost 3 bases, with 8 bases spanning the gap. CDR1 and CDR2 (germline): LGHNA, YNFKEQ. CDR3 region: CASSQGQHYGYTF. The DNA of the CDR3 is TGTGCCAGCAGCCAGGGGCAGCACTATGGCTACACCTTC.

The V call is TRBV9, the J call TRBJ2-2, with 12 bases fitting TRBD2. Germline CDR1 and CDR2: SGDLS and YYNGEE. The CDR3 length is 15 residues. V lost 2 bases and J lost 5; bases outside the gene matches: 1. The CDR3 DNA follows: TGTGCCAGCAGCGTCGGACTAGCGGGGACCGGGGAGCTGTTTTTT. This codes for CASSVGLAGTGELFF.

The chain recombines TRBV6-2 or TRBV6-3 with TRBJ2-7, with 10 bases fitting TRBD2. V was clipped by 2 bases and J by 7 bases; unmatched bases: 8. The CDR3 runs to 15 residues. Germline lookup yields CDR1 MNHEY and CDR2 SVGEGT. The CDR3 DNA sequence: TGTGCCAGCAGTTACCCTAGCGGGAGACAAGGAGAGCAGTACTTC. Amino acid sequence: CASSYPSGRQGEQYF.

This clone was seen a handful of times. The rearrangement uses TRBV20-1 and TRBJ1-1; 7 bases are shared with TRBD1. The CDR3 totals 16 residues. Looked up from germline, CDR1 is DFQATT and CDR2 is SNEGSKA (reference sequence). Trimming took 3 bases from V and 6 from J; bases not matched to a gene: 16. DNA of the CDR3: TGCAGTGCTAGTTATGGGACCGGTGATCAGGGGGCTGAAGCTTTCTTT. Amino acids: CSASYGTGDQGAEAFF.

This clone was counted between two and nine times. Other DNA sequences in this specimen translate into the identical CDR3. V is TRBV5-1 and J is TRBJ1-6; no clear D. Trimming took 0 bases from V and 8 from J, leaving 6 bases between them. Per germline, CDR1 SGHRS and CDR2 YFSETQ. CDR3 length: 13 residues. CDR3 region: CASSLVGDSPLHF. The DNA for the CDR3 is TGCGCCAGCAGCTTGGTTGGGGATTCACCCCTCCACTTT. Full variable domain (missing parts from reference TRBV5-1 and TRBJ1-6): KAGVTQTPRYLIKTRGQQVTLSCSPISGHRSVSWYQQTPGQGLQFLFEYFSETQRNKGNFPGRFSGRQFSNSRSEMNVSTLELGDSALYLCASSLVGDSPLHFGNGTRLTVT.

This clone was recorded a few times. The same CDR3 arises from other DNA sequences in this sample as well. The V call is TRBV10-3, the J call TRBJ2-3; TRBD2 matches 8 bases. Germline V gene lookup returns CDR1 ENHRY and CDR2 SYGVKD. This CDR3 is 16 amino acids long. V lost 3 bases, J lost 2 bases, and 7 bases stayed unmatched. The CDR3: CAISDPSGGNTDTQYF. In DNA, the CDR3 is TGTGCCATCAGTGATCCATCGGGGGGGAACACAGATACGCAGTATTTT.

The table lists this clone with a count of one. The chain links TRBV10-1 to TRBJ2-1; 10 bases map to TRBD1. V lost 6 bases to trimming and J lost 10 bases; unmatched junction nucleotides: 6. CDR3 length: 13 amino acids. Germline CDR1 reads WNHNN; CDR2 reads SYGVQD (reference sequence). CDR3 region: CASSQDRGTEQFF. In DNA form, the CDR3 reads TGCGCCAGCAGCCAGGACAGGGGGACCGAGCAGTTCTTC.

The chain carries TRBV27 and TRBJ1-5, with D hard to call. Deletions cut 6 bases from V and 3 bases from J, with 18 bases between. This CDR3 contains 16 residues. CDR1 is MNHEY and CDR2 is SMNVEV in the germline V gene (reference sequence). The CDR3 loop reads CASSSRARGPNQPQHF. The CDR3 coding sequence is TGTGCCAGCAGCTCTAGGGCTCGTGGGCCCAATCAGCCCCAGCATTTT.

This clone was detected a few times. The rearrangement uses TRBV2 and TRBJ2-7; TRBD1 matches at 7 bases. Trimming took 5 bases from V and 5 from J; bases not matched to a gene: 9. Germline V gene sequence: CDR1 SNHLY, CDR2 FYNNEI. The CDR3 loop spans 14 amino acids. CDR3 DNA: TGTGCCAGCAGTTCCGCGACAGGGTACGACGAGCAGTACTTC. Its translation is CASSSATGYDEQYF.

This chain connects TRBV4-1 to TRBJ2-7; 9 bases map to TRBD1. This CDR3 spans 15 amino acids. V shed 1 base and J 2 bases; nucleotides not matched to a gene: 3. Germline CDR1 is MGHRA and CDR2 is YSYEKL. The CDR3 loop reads CASSQGRQGAYEQYF. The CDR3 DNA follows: TGCGCCAGCAGCCAAGGTCGACAGGGGGCCTACGAGCAGTACTTC.

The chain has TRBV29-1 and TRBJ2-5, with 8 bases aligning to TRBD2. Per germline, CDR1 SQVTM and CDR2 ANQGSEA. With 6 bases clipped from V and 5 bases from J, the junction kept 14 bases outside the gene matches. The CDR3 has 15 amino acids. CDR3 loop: CSVPNPGGGGETQYF. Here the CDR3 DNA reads TGCAGCGTCCCCAACCCCGGGGGCGGGGGGGAGACCCAGTACTTC.

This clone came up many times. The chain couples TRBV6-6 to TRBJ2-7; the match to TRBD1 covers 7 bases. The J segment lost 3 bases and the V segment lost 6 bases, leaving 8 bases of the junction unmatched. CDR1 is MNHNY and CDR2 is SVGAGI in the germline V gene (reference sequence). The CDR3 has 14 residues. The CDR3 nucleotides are TGTGCCAGCAGCGACCCGGGACAGAACTACGAGCAGTACTTC. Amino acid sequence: CASSDPGQNYEQYF.